One sample yielded the 2 T cell receptor beta chains listed below, sequenced in a study of shared clonotypes between healthy human individuals. Only in-frame clones appear in the TCRdb table, and some are missing; sequencing was by immunoSEQ multiplex PCR. The sample carries some 1.5 million clones, over 95% recorded once. The source material was naive CD4+ T cells sorted from blood. Subset noted: CD45RA+ positively selected. The receptor source for this set is a man younger than 40 in good health.

The V gene is TRBV29-1, the J gene TRBJ2-3; 7 bases agree with TRBD2. This CDR3 is built from 13 residues. With V trimmed by 4 bases and J by 6 bases, 7 bases remained unmatched. Germline assignment: CDR1 SQVTM and CDR2 ANQGSEA. The CDR3 region has the DNA TGCAGCGTTGCCGGGAGGCTCTCGGATACGCAGTATTTT. Amino acid sequence: CSVAGRLSDTQYF.

This clone was seen only once. V and J are TRBV30 and TRBJ2-1; 11 bases match TRBD1. This CDR3 region has 14 residues. Germline-derived CDR1 and CDR2 are GTSNPN and SVGIG (reference sequence). J lost 4 bases, V lost 3 bases, and 2 bases had no gene match. This CDR3 is CAWRDRGPYNEQFF. For the CDR3, the DNA is TGTGCCTGGAGGGACAGGGGGCCGTACAATGAGCAGTTCTTC.